One sample yielded the 32 T cell receptor beta chains listed below, sequenced in a study of Graves' ophthalmopathy and Graves' hyperthyroidism. Amplification targeted the TCR beta CDR3 regions, with RNA transcripts as the source material. HTBI-primed RT-PCR formed the first round, and a multiplex PCR formed the second. From the multiplex PCR reads, TCRdb called clonotypes with MiXCR, one entry per CDR3 protein. Of roughly 410,000 distinct CDR3 sequences listed, roughly 14% are singletons. Sequenced sample: peripheral blood. The origin of the receptors is a woman aged 18-35 years with stable Graves' hyperthyroidism.

A few counts support this clonotype. Mismatch with germline at one junction end may stem from a read error. This chain uses TRBV11-2 with TRBJ2-2; D tentatively reads TRBD1 or TRBD2 (5 bases each). This CDR3 is built from 12 residues. Germline CDR1 and CDR2: SGHAT and FQNNGV. CDR3 bases: TGTGCCAGCAGCTCTGGGACCGGGGAGCTGTGTTTT. It specifies CASSSGTGELCF.

This clonotype was recorded at least ten times. The chain uses TRBV28 and TRBJ1-6; 9 bases fit TRBD1. Per the germline V gene, CDR1 is MDHEN and CDR2 is SYDVKM. The CDR3 sequence is 13 residues long. The J segment lost 7 bases and the V segment lost 8 bases, leaving 3 bases of the junction unmatched. The CDR3 nucleotides are TGTGCCAGCCGGGACAGGGTAAATTCACCCCTCCACTTT. This translates into CASRDRVNSPLHF.

This clonotype was observed a handful of times. The V call is TRBV10-3, the J call TRBJ1-1; D is perhaps TRBD1 (6 bases). CDR3 length: 14 amino acids. CDR1 is ENHRY, CDR2 SYGVKD, per germline. Trimming shortened V by 6 bases and J by 3 bases, and 14 bases separated the two germline ends. CDR3 sequence: CAIRNRDSYTEAFF. CDR3 coding DNA: TGTGCCATCAGAAACAGGGATAGTTACACTGAAGCTTTCTTT.

The chain carries TRBV28 and TRBJ1-2, with D possibly TRBD1 on 6 matching bases. Germline CDR1 is MDHEN and CDR2 is SYDVKM. This CDR3 comprises 15 residues. V lost 7 bases, J lost 5 bases, and 20 bases lay in between. The CDR3 reads CASTTGRRGLYGYTF. CDR3 DNA sequence: TGTGCCAGCACGACAGGCCGCCGGGGACTTTATGGCTACACCTTC.

This clonotype was picked up many times. V gene TRBV19 combines with J gene TRBJ2-7; TRBD1 matches 7 bases. This CDR3 is 13 amino acids long. Per the germline V gene, CDR1 is LNHDA and CDR2 is SQIVND (reference sequence). The V and J ends lost 6 bases and 2 bases, in that order; junction bases with no gene match: 4. In DNA form, the CDR3 reads TGTGCCAGTAGCTACAGGGGTACCTACGAGCAGTACTTC. Translated: CASSYRGTYEQYF.

The table lists this clonotype with many counts. V and J are TRBV6-1 and TRBJ1-2; 7 bases match TRBD1. The CDR3 is 15 amino acids. Trimming took 5 bases from V and 1 from J; bases not matched to a gene: 7. The germline gives CDR1 MNHNS, CDR2 SASEGT. The chain's CDR3 is CASSRQGGNNYGYTF. CDR3 DNA sequence: TGTGCCAGCAGTAGACAGGGAGGAAATAACTATGGCTACACCTTC.

This clonotype came up many times. This chain joins TRBV11-2 and TRBJ1-2; D gene unclear. V was clipped by 4 bases and J by 5 bases, with 29 bases between them. Germline CDR1 and CDR2: SGHAT and FQNNGV. The CDR3 is 19 amino acids. CDR3: CASSSDGRRLPDTSYGYTF. DNA of the CDR3: TGTGCCAGCAGCTCAGATGGACGTCGGCTACCCGATACCTCATATGGCTACACCTTC.

The sample holds a few counts of this clonotype. V and J are TRBV7-8 and TRBJ1-3, with unresolved D. There are 18 residues in the CDR3. Germline values: CDR1 SGHVS, CDR2 FQNEAQ. Trimming left V 4 bases short and J 4 bases short, with 23 bases between. The CDR3 region is CASSSGSGPSSTGNTIYF. The CDR3 DNA sequence: TGTGCCAGCAGCTCCGGATCCGGGCCCTCTTCTACCGGAAACACCATATATTTT. Based on the CDR3 plus reference TRBV7-8 and TRBJ1-3, the full variable domain is GAGVSQSPRYKVAKRGQDVALRCDPISGHVSLFWYQQALGQGPEFLTYFQNEAQLDKSGLPSDRFFAERPEGSVSTLKIQRTQQEDSAVYLCASSSGSGPSSTGNTIYFGEGSWLTVV.

This clonotype was detected only a few times. A read error may account for a junction end that differs from germline. The CDR3: CASSQVTSRVGVKNIKYF. The CDR3 DNA sequence: TGTGCCAGCAGCCAAGTAACCAGCAGGGTAGGGGTCAAAAACATTAAGTACTTC. This rearrangement joins TRBV4-2 to TRBJ2-4; a possible D gene is TRBD1 (5 bases). This CDR3 contains 18 residues. Germline CDR1 is LGHNA and CDR2 is YNFKEQ.

This clonotype occurred many times. This rearrangement joins TRBV7-2 to TRBJ1-1; D is unclear. Trimming removed 4 bases at V and 8 bases at J, with 14 bases between. CDR1 and CDR2 from the germline V gene are SGHTA and FQGNSA. This CDR3 is 13 amino acids long. This CDR3 reads CASSSNKIPEAFF. The CDR3 region has the DNA TGTGCCAGCAGCTCGAACAAGATACCGGAAGCTTTCTTT. Complete variable domain (other parts from reference TRBV7-2 and TRBJ1-1): GAGVSQSPSNKVTEKGKDVELRCDPISGHTALYWYRQSLGQGLEFLIYFQGNSAPDKSGLPSDRFSAERTGGSVSTLTIQRTQQEDSAVYLCASSSNKIPEAFFGQGTRLTVV.

This clonotype was seen a handful of times. This chain links TRBV12-5 with TRBJ2-7, with a weak D call TRBD1 (6 bases). The CDR3 sequence is 13 residues long. Trimming cost V 5 bases and J 2 bases, with 10 bases left between them. CDR1 LGHNT and CDR2 FRNRAP come from the germline V gene. CDR3 in amino acids: CASGPSGAYEQYF. In nucleotides, the CDR3 is TGTGCTAGTGGTCCCTCAGGGGCCTACGAGCAGTACTTC.

This clonotype was seen repeatedly, ten times or more. The V call is TRBV24-1, the J call TRBJ2-7; TRBD1 matches 7 bases. Germline values: CDR1 KGHDR, CDR2 SFDVKD. V dropped 3 bases and J dropped 0; count of bases not matched to a gene: 4. CDR3 length: 15 amino acids. The CDR3 DNA sequence: TGTGCCACCAGTGATCCCCGGGACAGCTCCTACGAGCAGTACTTC. It yields the protein CATSDPRDSSYEQYF.

This clonotype was found many times. The V call is TRBV6-2 or TRBV6-3, the J call TRBJ2-7; TRBD2 aligns across 8 bases. Germline CDR1 is MNHEY and CDR2 is SVGEGT. Trimming at V came to 5 bases and at J to 2 bases, leaving 5 bases not matched to a gene. The CDR3 runs 14 residues. Here the CDR3 DNA reads TGTGCCAGCAGTACTCGCGGGGGGCCCTACGAGCAGTACTTC. Encoded protein: CASSTRGGPYEQYF.

This clonotype has ten or more counts. The chain uses TRBV11-2 and TRBJ2-4; TRBD1 is a possible D gene (6 bases). The CDR3 contains 21 residues. The V and J ends lost 1 base and 2 bases respectively, with 27 bases between them. Looked up from germline, CDR1 is SGHAT and CDR2 is FQNNGV. CDR3 protein: CASSLVPRGRQNPSTKNIQYF. The CDR3 bases are TGTGCCAGCAGCTTAGTCCCCAGGGGACGCCAGAATCCGTCCACCAAAAACATTCAGTACTTC.

The chain combines TRBV5-1 with TRBJ2-5; D is unresolved. V lost 3 bases and J lost 7, with 4 bases in between. Germline values: CDR1 SGHRS, CDR2 YFSETQ. This CDR3 spans 10 amino acids. CDR3 DNA: TGCGCCAGCAGCTATGGGACCCAGTACTTC. Residues: CASSYGTQYF.

This clonotype was counted only a few times. A much larger clone differs by one base, so this may be a read error. The chain combines TRBV12-5 with TRBJ2-4; 12 bases agree with TRBD1. Germline CDR1 reads LGHNT; CDR2 reads FRNRAP. The CDR3 loop spans 14 amino acids. The CDR3 nucleotides are TGTGCTAGTGGTTTCCGGGACAGGGGGCCTGAGAAGTTCTTC. Translating gives CASGFRDRGPEKFF.

This clonotype was picked up many times. This sequence joins TRBV6-1 and TRBJ2-7, with D possibly TRBD1 on 6 matching bases. Germline lookup yields CDR1 MNHNS and CDR2 SASEGT. The V gene lost 1 base and the J gene lost 2 bases, with 12 bases spanning the gap. This CDR3 is built from 15 residues. For the CDR3, the DNA is TGTGCCAGCAGTGAAGGGCAGGGGACCACCTACGAGCAGTACTTC. Its translation is CASSEGQGTTYEQYF.

This clonotype has a count of ten or more. The chain couples TRBV19 to TRBJ1-2; D is perhaps TRBD1 (5 bases). Germline CDR1 reads LNHDA; CDR2 reads SQIVND (reference sequence). The CDR3 has 14 amino acids. Trimming shortened V by 4 bases and J by 6 bases, and 15 bases separated the two germline ends. The CDR3 DNA reads as TGTGCCAGTAGTACCGGGACCTCGATCGATGGCTACACCTTC. Translation: CASSTGTSIDGYTF. Using reference TRBV19 and TRBJ1-2 for the parts outside the CDR3, the full variable domain is DGGITQSPKYLFRKEGQNVTLSCEQNLNHDAMYWYRQDPGQGLRLIYYSQIVNDFQKGDIAEGYSVSREKKESFPLTVTSAQKNPTAFYLCASSTGTSIDGYTFGSGTRLTVV.

This clonotype has ten or more counts. The chain couples TRBV15 to TRBJ1-2; TRBD1 might be the D (6 bases). The germline CDR1 and CDR2 sequences are LNHNV and YYDKDF (reference sequence). The CDR3 is made up of 15 amino acids. Trimming shortened V by 0 bases and J by 8 bases, and 16 bases separated the two germline ends. CDR3 coding DNA: TGTGCCACCAGCAGAGATATCGTGACAGGCCCCGGCTACACCTTC. It translates to CATSRDIVTGPGYTF.

A note on this clonotype: A much larger clone lies one base from this, so it may be a read error. This chain links TRBV3-1 with TRBJ2-5, with 12 bases that match TRBD2. Germline CDR1 LGHDT, CDR2 YNNKEL (reference sequence). The CDR3 is 17 residues long. The CDR3 is CGSSPSDLAGGLETQYF. CDR3 nucleotides: TGTGGCAGCAGCCCCTCCGACCTAGCGGGGGGGCTAGAGACCCAGTACTTC.

The CDR3 spells CSASPPDRVIGYTF. DNA of the CDR3: TGCAGTGCTAGCCCCCCCGACAGGGTGATTGGCTACACCTTC. This chain uses TRBV20-1 with TRBJ1-2, with TRBD1 matching 7 bases. Germline V gene sequence: CDR1 DFQATT, CDR2 SNEGSKA (reference sequence). There are 14 residues in the CDR3. The junction had 11 bases not matched to a gene; V was cut back by 3 bases and J by 7 bases.

Regarding this clonotype: A clone one base away is much larger, so this may be a read error. The J gene is TRBJ2-7, the V gene TRBV6-5; the match to TRBD1 covers 9 bases. The CDR3 has 14 residues. V was clipped by 6 bases and J by 4 bases; unmatched bases: 7. Germline CDR1 and CDR2: MNHEY and SVGAGI. CDR3 sequence reads: CASRLQGATYEQYF. The CDR3 bases are TGTGCCAGCAGGTTACAGGGGGCGACATACGAGCAGTACTTC.

This clonotype was detected many times. This sequence joins TRBV7-9 and TRBJ1-1; maybe TRBD1 (5 bases). Germline CDR1 reads SEHNR; CDR2 reads FQNEAQ (reference sequence). The length of the CDR3 is 14 residues. Trimming pared 5 bases from V and 4 bases from J, leaving 14 bases between. CDR3 residues: CASSRDRWGTEAFF. The CDR3 DNA sequence: TGTGCCAGCAGCCGCGACAGATGGGGCACTGAAGCTTTCTTT.

The table lists this clonotype with many counts. The chain has TRBV6-1 and TRBJ1-5; D possibly corresponds to TRBD1 (5 bases). The CDR3 is 15 amino acids. Germline V gives CDR1 MNHNS, CDR2 SASEGT. V shed 4 bases and J shed 5 bases, with 15 bases lying between them. CDR3 DNA sequence: TGTGCCAGCAGTGCCTCCGGGACGGGGTATCAGCCCCAGCATTTT. Translating gives CASSASGTGYQPQHF.

This clonotype has a count of ten or more. This rearrangement joins TRBV20-1 to TRBJ1-5; tentative D call: TRBD1 (6 bases). The CDR3 loop spans 15 amino acids. CDR1 and CDR2 (germline): DFQATT, SNEGSKA (reference sequence). The ends were cut back, 3 bases at V and 7 bases at J, with 19 bases in the middle. The CDR3 region has the DNA TGCAGTGCTAGCCCGGGGGCCACGGGTTGGCAGCCCCAGCATTTT. It yields the protein CSASPGATGWQPQHF.

This clonotype was seen many times. This chain uses TRBV6-5 with TRBJ2-5, with TRBD2 matching over 7 bases. The germline V gene encodes CDR1 MNHEY and CDR2 SVGAGI. The ends lost 6 bases at V and 4 bases at J; junction bases unmatched: 11. The CDR3 contains 15 residues. This CDR3 reads CASSRSGGGGETQYF. Here the CDR3 DNA reads TGTGCCAGCAGCAGGAGTGGGGGGGGGGGAGAGACCCAGTACTTC.

This clonotype was seen ten or more times. The chain couples TRBV7-3 to TRBJ2-2; 12 nucleotides align to TRBD2. The CDR3 runs to 18 residues. Trimming at V came to 1 base and at J to 0 bases, leaving 3 bases not matched to a gene. The germline CDR1 and CDR2 sequences are SGHTA and FQGTGA. The CDR3 DNA is TGTGCCAGCAGCTTAAAGGGACTAGCGGGCCCGAACACCGGGGAGCTGTTTTTT. Protein sequence: CASSLKGLAGPNTGELFF. Looking up the rest from reference TRBV7-3 and TRBJ2-2 gives the full variable domain: GAGVSQTPSNKVTEKGKYVELRCDPISGHTALYWYRQSLGQGPEFLIYFQGTGAADDSGLPNDRFFAVRPEGSVSTLKIQRTERGDSAVYLCASSLKGLAGPNTGELFFGEGSRLTVL.

This clonotype was seen ten or more times. The chain joins TRBV10-3 to TRBJ1-1; 7 bases match TRBD1. The trim removed 5 bases at V and 4 bases at J, leaving 13 bases unmatched. Germline V gives CDR1 ENHRY, CDR2 SYGVKD. The CDR3 loop spans 16 amino acids. Here the CDR3 DNA reads TGTGCCATCAGTTCGGGAGGGGGCGTTAGGGGCACTGAAGCTTTCTTT. Translated, it gives CAISSGGGVRGTEAFF.

This clonotype was counted many times. The chain combines TRBV6-2 or TRBV6-3 with TRBJ2-2, with D uncertain. This CDR3 contains 15 residues. The germline V gene has CDR1 MNHEY and CDR2 SVGEGT. V was pared by 3 bases and J by 2 bases, with 10 bases between. As DNA, the CDR3 is TGTGCCAGCAGTTATACCGTGTCTAACACCGGGGAGCTGTTTTTT. Its protein is CASSYTVSNTGELFF.

The CDR3 nucleotides are TGCAGCGTTGTCAGCATGAACACTGAAGCTTTCTTT. It codes for CSVVSMNTEAFF. The chain carries TRBV29-1 and TRBJ1-1; D is uncertain. The germline V and J ends were trimmed by 4 bases and 0 bases, with 6 bases remaining between them. This CDR3 is built from 12 residues. The V gene's germline CDR1 is SQVTM and CDR2 ANQGSEA.

Regarding this clonotype: A much larger clone sits a single nucleotide away, making a read error possible. The V gene is TRBV6-5, the J gene TRBJ2-5, with a possible D match to TRBD1 (5 bases). Looked up from germline, CDR1 is MNHEY and CDR2 is SVGAGI. This CDR3 spans 12 amino acids. CDR3 sequence: CVSARVQETQYF. The CDR3 nucleotides are TGCGTCAGTGCCAGGGTTCAGGAGACCCAGTACTTC.

V is TRBV7-8 and J is TRBJ1-1; D is undetermined. V shed 5 bases and J shed 4 bases, with 14 bases lying between them. CDR1 and CDR2 from the germline V gene are SGHVS and FQNEAQ. The CDR3 extends over 14 amino acids. CDR3 in DNA: TGTGCCAGCAGCGGTGGGCTCCCCCCCACTGAAGCTTTCTTT. Protein: CASSGGLPPTEAFF.